These 30 T cell receptor beta chains were all obtained from the same sample, sequenced in a study of PD-1 blockade in classical Hodgkin lymphoma. Every single patient, without exception, relapsed after autologous stem cell transplantation, and brentuximab vedotin exposure varied. The data were produced by immunoSEQ multiplex PCR, yet TCRdb's version contains in-frame clones alone and is incomplete. Of roughly 50,000 clones detected, roughly 80% appear once; the ten largest clones hold under 20%. The sample consisted of peripheral blood mononuclear cells (PBMCs), taken at baseline. These receptors came from a human donor with classical Hodgkin lymphoma.

CDR3 in amino acids: CASSTWTSLNEQYF. The DNA of the CDR3 is TGTGCCAGCAGCACCTGGACTAGTTTAAACGAGCAGTACTTC. This chain uses TRBV7-8 with TRBJ2-7; TRBD2 aligns across 7 bases. The J segment lost 5 bases and the V segment lost 5 bases, leaving 9 bases of the junction unmatched. CDR3 length equals 14 residues. The germline V gene encodes CDR1 SGHVS and CDR2 FQNEAQ. The full variable domain, with the rest looked up from reference TRBV7-8 and TRBJ2-7, is GAGVSQSPRYKVAKRGQDVALRCDPISGHVSLFWYQQALGQGPEFLTYFQNEAQLDKSGLPSDRFFAERPEGSVSTLKIQRTQQEDSAVYLCASSTWTSLNEQYFGPGTRLTVT.

This chain uses TRBV10-3 with TRBJ1-5; D not certain. With 7 bases removed from V and 3 bases from J, the gap between germline ends came to 10 bases. CDR3 length: 13 amino acids. Germline V gene sequence: CDR1 ENHRY, CDR2 SYGVKD. The CDR3 here is CAINAGINQPQHF. CDR3 sequence (DNA): TGTGCCATCAACGCGGGGATCAATCAGCCCCAGCATTTT.

The chain employs TRBV19 and TRBJ2-6, with TRBD1 matching 7 bases. CDR1 and CDR2 (germline): LNHDA, SQIVND (reference sequence). J gave up 0 bases and V 4 bases, and 3 bases lay outside the gene matches. CDR3 length: 16 residues. In nucleotides, the CDR3 is TGTGCCAGTAGTAAGGGACAGTTCTCTGGGGCCAACGTCCTGACTTTC. Residues: CASSKGQFSGANVLTF.

This clone came up a few times. This chain connects TRBV7-8 to TRBJ1-4; D is possibly TRBD1 (5 bases). Germline V gene data show CDR1 as SGHVS and CDR2 as FQNEAQ. The CDR3 contains 15 residues. Trimming cost V 1 base and J 5 bases, with 11 bases left between them. CDR3 amino acids: CASSLVLGLNEKLFF. The DNA of the CDR3 is TGTGCCAGCAGCTTAGTCTTGGGGCTGAATGAAAAACTGTTTTTT.

The gene calls are TRBV6-5 and TRBJ1-2; weak D call: TRBD1 (6 bases). V was cut by 7 bases and J by 1 base, with 7 bases left in between. The germline CDR1 and CDR2 sequences are MNHEY and SVGAGI. The CDR3 totals 12 residues. The CDR3 protein is CASKGDNYGYTF. DNA for the CDR3: TGTGCCAGCAAGGGGGATAACTATGGCTACACCTTC.

The rearrangement links TRBV18 to TRBJ1-2; 8 nucleotides line up with TRBD1. Germline values: CDR1 KGHSH, CDR2 LQKENI. The CDR3 is 16 residues long. J gave up 5 bases and V 3 bases, and 11 bases lay outside the gene matches. CDR3 nucleotide sequence: TGTGCCAGCTCACCTGCTGGACAGGGCTACTTATATGGCTACACCTTC. It specifies CASSPAGQGYLYGYTF.

V gene TRBV4-1 combines with J gene TRBJ2-1, with D unresolved. Germline CDR1 and CDR2: MGHRA and YSYEKL. V lost 1 base to trimming and J lost 0 bases, with 10 bases between them. The CDR3 has 16 residues. The CDR3 sequence: CASSQGLTSSYNEQFF. In nucleotides, the CDR3 is TGCGCCAGCAGCCAAGGCCTAACTTCCTCCTACAATGAGCAGTTCTTC.

The genes are TRBV5-5 and TRBJ2-7, with D possibly being TRBD1 or TRBD2 (6 bases each). The CDR3 contains 15 residues. Germline V CDR1 and CDR2: SGHKS, YYEKEE (reference sequence). With 0 bases removed from V and 3 bases from J, the gap between germline ends came to 13 bases. CDR3 coding DNA: TGTGCCAGCAGCTTGGTAGGGGGGTCGGTCTACGAGCAGTACGTC. Protein product: CASSLVGGSVYEQYV.

This chain joins TRBV27 and TRBJ2-1, with D possibly TRBD2 on 6 matching bases. CDR1 and CDR2 from the germline V gene are MNHEY and SMNVEV (reference sequence). V was clipped by 6 bases and J by 11 bases, with 14 bases between them. CDR3 length equals 12 residues. As DNA, the CDR3 is TGTGCCAGCAGCCCTTACGGGGGTAAGCAGTTCTTC. Translating it yields CASSPYGGKQFF.

The chain is built from TRBV7-2 and TRBJ2-1; 7 bases fit TRBD1. Germline CDR1 is SGHTA and CDR2 is FQGNSA. This CDR3 has 15 residues. V lost 5 bases to trimming and J lost 8 bases; unmatched junction nucleotides: 12. For the CDR3, the DNA is TGTGCCAGCAGCCGACAGGGACAGTACGTAGATGAGCAGTTCTTC. Protein sequence: CASSRQGQYVDEQFF.

This clone was detected only a few times. The chain is built from TRBV10-1 and TRBJ2-2; unclear D gene. Germline lookup yields CDR1 WNHNN and CDR2 SYGVQD (reference sequence). This CDR3 is built from 12 residues. V lost 8 bases and J lost 4, with 8 bases in between. The CDR3 protein is CASGIATGELFF. CDR3 coding DNA: TGCGCCAGCGGGATAGCCACCGGGGAGCTGTTTTTT.

This chain uses TRBV30 with TRBJ2-7; tentatively, D is TRBD1 or TRBD2 (5 bases each). This CDR3 has 15 amino acids. Trimming removed 3 bases at V and 0 bases at J, with 15 bases between. Germline-derived CDR1 and CDR2 are GTSNPN and SVGIG (reference sequence). DNA of the CDR3: TGTGCCTGGAGGCTCGTGGGACGGTTCTCCTACGAGCAGTACTTC. Its translation: CAWRLVGRFSYEQYF.

This chain connects TRBV18 to TRBJ2-1; D call uncertain. This CDR3 is built from 15 residues. Trimming left V 1 base short and J 9 bases short, with 16 bases between. Germline V gives CDR1 KGHSH, CDR2 LQKENI. The CDR3 loop is CASSPLVGLNREQFF. In nucleotides, the CDR3 is TGTGCCAGCTCACCACTAGTCGGTCTCAATCGTGAGCAGTTCTTC. The variable domain in full, completed from reference TRBV18 and TRBJ2-1, reads NAGVMQNPRHLVRRRGQEARLRCSPMKGHSHVYWYRQLPEEGLKFMVYLQKENIIDESGMPKERFSAEFPKEGPSILRIQQVVRGDSAAYFCASSPLVGLNREQFFGPGTRLTVL.

This clone was observed a single time. The chain carries TRBV18 and TRBJ1-4; weak D call: TRBD1 (6 bases). This CDR3 is built from 13 residues. Germline values: CDR1 KGHSH, CDR2 LQKENI. The germline V and J ends were trimmed by 6 bases and 5 bases, with 10 bases remaining between them. As DNA, the CDR3 is TGTGCCAGCTCGCTACAGGGAAATGAAAAACTGTTTTTT. Its protein product is CASSLQGNEKLFF.

V gene TRBV29-1 combines with J gene TRBJ1-1; D possibly corresponds to TRBD1 (5 bases). The V gene's germline CDR1 is SQVTM and CDR2 ANQGSEA. Trimming pared 3 bases from V and 7 bases from J, leaving 15 bases between. The CDR3 runs 13 residues. For the CDR3, the DNA is TGCAGCGTTGATCCGGGGGTGAGAGGTGAAGCTTTCTTT. It is translated as CSVDPGVRGEAFF.

V gene TRBV19 combines with J gene TRBJ2-5; no firm D call. Near its end, the DNA agrees better with TRBJ2-7, so the J call may be wrong. CDR1 LNHDA and CDR2 SQIVND come from the germline V gene (reference sequence). CDR3 length: 15 amino acids. The CDR3 region has the DNA TGTGCCAGTAGTATAGGGTATTCTAGCTCCTACGAGCAGTACTTC. Translated: CASSIGYSSSYEQYF.

As to this clone: Its ends do not fully match the called genes, so a read error is possible. The chain employs TRBV7-9 and TRBJ1-2; no clear D. The CDR3 contains 16 residues. CDR1 and CDR2 from the germline V gene are SEHNR and FQNEAQ (reference sequence). In nucleotides, the CDR3 is TGTGCCACCAGCTTAGAAAGGGCAGTCGCTAACTATGGCTACACCTTC. Encoded protein: CATSLERAVANYGYTF.

This clone was recorded only once. This rearrangement joins TRBV30 to TRBJ1-6, with a possible D match to TRBD1 (5 bases). Germline V gene data show CDR1 as GTSNPN and CDR2 as SVGIG (reference sequence). Trimming left V 2 bases short and J 14 bases short, with 13 bases between. The length of the CDR3 is 12 residues. CDR3 protein: CAWSWGTPTLHF. CDR3 DNA: TGTGCCTGGAGTTGGGGGACTCCGACCCTCCACTTT.

V gene TRBV6-1 combines with J gene TRBJ1-6, with D possibly being TRBD1 (5 bases). V dropped 7 bases and J dropped 10 bases, with 17 bases sitting between them. Germline lookup yields CDR1 MNHNS and CDR2 SASEGT. This CDR3 comprises 14 residues. CDR3 sequence (DNA): TGTGCCAGCATTTTAGCGGGACGGGGGTCACCCCTCCACTTT. This sequence encodes CASILAGRGSPLHF.

The chain combines TRBV4-2 with TRBJ2-7; possibly TRBD2 for D (6 bases). The CDR3 is made up of 15 amino acids. Trimming took off 4 bases at V and 7 bases at J, with 20 bases between the two ends. Germline-derived CDR1 and CDR2 are LGHNA and YNFKEQ. CDR3 bases: TGTGCCAGCAGCCTAACATCCTCGACTAGTAATGAGCAGTACTTC. This encodes CASSLTSSTSNEQYF.

The J gene is TRBJ2-2, the V gene TRBV15; D is possibly TRBD2 (5 bases). This CDR3 spans 15 amino acids. V was shortened by 1 base and J by 0 bases, with 6 bases between the two germline ends. Germline V CDR1 and CDR2: LNHNV, YYDKDF (reference sequence). The CDR3 bases are TGTGCCACCAGCAGAGCGGGATCGAACACCGGGGAGCTGTTTTTT. Its translation: CATSRAGSNTGELFF.

This chain connects TRBV7-3 to TRBJ2-3, with no clear D. The CDR3 runs to 12 residues. From germline, CDR1 is SGHTA and CDR2 FQGTGA. Trimming cost V 5 bases and J 6 bases, with 9 bases left between them. CDR3 DNA: TGTGCCAGCAGCACCGGCGATGATACGCAGTATTTT. Translated, it gives CASSTGDDTQYF.

V is TRBV10-3 and J is TRBJ1-3, with D possibly matching TRBD1 (5 bases). This CDR3 spans 16 amino acids. Germline V gives CDR1 ENHRY, CDR2 SYGVKD. With 4 bases removed from V and 0 bases from J, the gap between germline ends came to 13 bases. CDR3 nucleotides: TGTGCCATCAGTGGACAGCAGTACTCCTCTGGAAACACCATATATTTT. Protein sequence: CAISGQQYSSGNTIYF.

The chain has TRBV14 and TRBJ2-7; D is unclear. The CDR3 is 16 amino acids. V was shortened by 6 bases and J by 0 bases, with 18 bases between the two germline ends. The germline CDR1 and CDR2 sequences are SGHDN and FVKESK. CDR3 in DNA: TGTGCCAGCAGTCCGGCGAAGGGCTCCACCTCCTACGAGCAGTACTTC. Protein: CASSPAKGSTSYEQYF.

This chain links TRBV13 with TRBJ2-3, with 14 bases that match TRBD2. Per germline, CDR1 PRHDT and CDR2 FYEKMQ (reference sequence). CDR3 size: 17 residues. Trimming at V came to 3 bases and at J to 4 bases, leaving 6 bases not matched to a gene. The CDR3 region is CASSFGTSGSGADTQYF. In DNA, the CDR3 is TGTGCCAGCAGCTTTGGGACTAGCGGGAGTGGGGCAGATACGCAGTATTTT. The full variable domain, completed using reference TRBV13 and TRBJ2-3, is AAGVIQSPRHLIKEKRETATLKCYPIPRHDTVYWYQQGPGQDPQFLISFYEKMQSDKGSIPDRFSAQQFSDYHSELNMSSLELGDSALYFCASSFGTSGSGADTQYFGPGTRLTVL.

The rearrangement joins TRBV9 to TRBJ2-1; possibly TRBD1 for D (5 bases). Trimming removed 0 bases from V and 7 bases from J, with 17 bases in between. The length of the CDR3 is 16 residues. Germline V CDR1 and CDR2: SGDLS, YYNGEE. The CDR3 sequence: CASSVARGKGLNEQFF. The CDR3 DNA is TGTGCCAGCAGCGTAGCTAGGGGTAAGGGGTTGAATGAGCAGTTCTTC.

The chain carries TRBV10-3 and TRBJ1-2; TRBD1 aligns across 11 bases. This CDR3 comprises 14 residues. Germline-derived CDR1 and CDR2 are ENHRY and SYGVKD. The V and J ends lost 4 bases and 3 bases, in that order; junction bases with no gene match: 1. The CDR3 DNA follows: TGTGCCATCAGTGGGACAGGGGGCGACTATGGCTACACCTTC. This codes for CAISGTGGDYGYTF.

J is TRBJ2-1 and V is TRBV7-9; TRBD2 matches 8 bases. Germline CDR1 is SEHNR and CDR2 is FQNEAQ (reference sequence). V trimming: 5 bases; J trimming: 1 base; junction bases outside the gene matches: 7. This CDR3 has 16 residues. CDR3 in DNA: TGTGCCAGCAGCCCGACTAGCGCCGCATCCTACAATGAGCAGTTCTTC. Translating gives CASSPTSAASYNEQFF.

A few counts support this clone. J is TRBJ2-7 and V is TRBV12-5, with D hard to call. Germline assignment: CDR1 LGHNT and CDR2 FRNRAP. With 1 base removed from V and 2 bases from J, the gap between germline ends came to 18 bases. The CDR3 spans 17 residues. The CDR3 bases are TGTGCTAGTGGTTTGGCTGTAGATTTAAGGAAGGCCTACGAGCAGTACGTC. Protein sequence: CASGLAVDLRKAYEQYV.

Concerning this clone itself: One junction end does not reproduce the germline sequence, and a read error may be involved. J is TRBJ1-3 and V is TRBV6-5; tentatively, D is TRBD1 (6 bases). The CDR3 sequence is 15 residues long. Germline loops: CDR1 MNHEY, CDR2 SVGAGI. CDR3 nucleotide sequence: TGTGCCAGCAGATACTCAGGGGCCACTGGAAACACCATATATTTT. This gives the protein CASRYSGATGNTIYF.